This TCR beta chain was recovered during a study of early T cells in non-severe SARS-CoV-2 infection. The TCR library protocol was used to attach unique molecular identifiers. These identifiers were attached to individual cDNA molecules. TCRdb reprocessed the 5' RACE reads via MiXCR and lists one record per CDR3 protein. The table lists approximately 46,000 distinct CDR3 sequences, over 5% of them singletons. Germline CDR1 and CDR2: DFQATT and SNEGSKA (reference sequence). This CDR3 contains 12 residues. V was cut by 0 bases and J by 3 bases, with 5 bases left in between. This clonotype was recorded many times.

This chain connects TRBV20-1 to TRBJ1-2; TRBD1 is a possible D gene (5 bases). The TCR originated in an adult who was a healthcare worker with PCR-confirmed SARS-CoV-2 infection or an uninfected control (not recorded which). The sample comprised whole blood. The CDR3 nucleotides read TGCAGTGCTAGAGACAGGGACTATGGCTACACCTTC. It specifies CSARDRDYGYTF.